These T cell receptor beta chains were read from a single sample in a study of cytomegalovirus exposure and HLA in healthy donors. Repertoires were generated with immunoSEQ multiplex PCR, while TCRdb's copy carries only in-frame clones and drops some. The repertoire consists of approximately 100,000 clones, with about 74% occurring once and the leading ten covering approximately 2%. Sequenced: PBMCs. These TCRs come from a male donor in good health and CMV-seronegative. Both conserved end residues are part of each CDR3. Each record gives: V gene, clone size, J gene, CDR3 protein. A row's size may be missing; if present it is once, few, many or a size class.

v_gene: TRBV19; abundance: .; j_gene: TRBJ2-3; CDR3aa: CASSRTGTGGRTDTQYF
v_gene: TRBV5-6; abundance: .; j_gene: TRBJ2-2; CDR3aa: CASSFRPQDGRTGELFF
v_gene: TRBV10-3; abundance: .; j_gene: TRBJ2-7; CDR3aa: CAISTLLAYEQYF
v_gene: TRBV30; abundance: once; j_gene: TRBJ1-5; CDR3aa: CAWRGTGIAQPQHF
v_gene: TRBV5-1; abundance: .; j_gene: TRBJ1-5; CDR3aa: CASSFLSGGDQPQHF
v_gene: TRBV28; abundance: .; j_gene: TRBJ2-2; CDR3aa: CASSPPTGVTGELFF
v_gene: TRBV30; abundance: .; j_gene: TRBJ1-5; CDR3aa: CAWRSPSKTGHQPQHF
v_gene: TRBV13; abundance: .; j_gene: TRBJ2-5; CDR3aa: CASRPPYRDGETQYF
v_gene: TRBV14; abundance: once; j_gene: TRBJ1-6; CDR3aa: CASSQDVQSPLHF
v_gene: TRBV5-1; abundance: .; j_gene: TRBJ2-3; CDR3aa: CASSLPQGYTQYF
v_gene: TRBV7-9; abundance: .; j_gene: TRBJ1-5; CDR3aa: CASSLSASNQPQHF
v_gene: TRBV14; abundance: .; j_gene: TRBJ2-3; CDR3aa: CASSQDLAGASTDTQYF
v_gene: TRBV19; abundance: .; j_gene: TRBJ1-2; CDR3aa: CASSMRDRGYYGYTF
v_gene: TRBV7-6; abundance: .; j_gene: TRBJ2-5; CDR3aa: CASSMTPSQETQYF
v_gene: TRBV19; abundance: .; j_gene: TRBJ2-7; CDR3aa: CASSLTSNGEQYF
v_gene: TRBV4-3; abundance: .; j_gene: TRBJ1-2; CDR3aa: CASSHDRMLGYGYTF
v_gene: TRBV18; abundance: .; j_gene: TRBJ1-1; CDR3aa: CASSERGGSAFF
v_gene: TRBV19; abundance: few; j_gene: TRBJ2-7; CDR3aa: CASSISGSGYEQYF
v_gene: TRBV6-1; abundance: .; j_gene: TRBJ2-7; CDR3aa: CASREQGVSYEQYF
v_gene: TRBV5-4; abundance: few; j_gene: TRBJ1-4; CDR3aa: CASSTGTGDEKLFF
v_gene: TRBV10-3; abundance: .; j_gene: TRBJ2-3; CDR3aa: CAIRLAGSTDTQYF
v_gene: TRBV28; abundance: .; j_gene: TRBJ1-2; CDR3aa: CASSFIGTGGRYGYTF
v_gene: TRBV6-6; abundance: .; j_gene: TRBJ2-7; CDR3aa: CASKTDSYSYEQYF
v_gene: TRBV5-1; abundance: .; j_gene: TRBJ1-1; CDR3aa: CASSFSGSNTEAFF
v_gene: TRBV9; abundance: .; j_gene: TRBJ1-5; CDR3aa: CASSVTGTGAEPQHF
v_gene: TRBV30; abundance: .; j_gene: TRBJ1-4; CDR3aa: CAWNSGRSNEKLFF
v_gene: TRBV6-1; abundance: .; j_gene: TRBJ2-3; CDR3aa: CASNVGGALADTQYF
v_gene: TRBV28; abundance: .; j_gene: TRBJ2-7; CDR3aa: CASRTGYEQYF
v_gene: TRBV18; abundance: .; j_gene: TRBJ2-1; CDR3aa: CASSQGLAGGNEQFF